Each of the 15 T cell receptor beta chains below was sequenced from the same sample in a study of T cells in localized non-small cell lung cancer. Data came from immunoSEQ multiplex PCR; TCRdb stores just in-frame clones and leaves some out. The profile shows 17,000 or so clones, 85% to 90% of them singletons. Here the sequenced sample was peripheral blood, taken before any cancer treatment. The receptor source for this set is a male donor aged 60 or older with stage II squamous cell lung carcinoma.

The V gene is TRBV5-4, the J gene TRBJ1-1; 7 positions match TRBD1. CDR1 and CDR2 from the germline V gene are SGHNT and YYREEE (reference sequence). The ends lost 5 bases at V and 4 bases at J; junction bases unmatched: 8. The CDR3 totals 14 residues. Written as DNA, the CDR3 is TGTGCCAGCAGACTCGACAGGGTGGGCACTGAAGCTTTCTTT. It encodes CASRLDRVGTEAFF.

The V gene is TRBV5-1, the J gene TRBJ2-3; D may be TRBD2 (6 bases). The CDR3 has 14 residues. V dropped 4 bases and J dropped 3 bases, with 12 bases sitting between them. Germline CDR1 SGHRS, CDR2 YFSETQ. The CDR3, as DNA: TGCGCCAGCAGCCTGACTAGGCCAACAGATACGCAGTATTTT. This translates into CASSLTRPTDTQYF.

CDR3 region: CAWSIWGGGNTIYF. The CDR3 DNA follows: TGTGCCTGGAGTATATGGGGGGGTGGAAACACCATATATTTT. This chain uses TRBV30 with TRBJ1-3, with D possibly matching TRBD1 (5 bases). V was pared by 2 bases and J by 3 bases, with 11 bases between. CDR1 GTSNPN and CDR2 SVGIG come from the germline V gene (reference sequence). CDR3 length equals 14 residues.

The V and J genes are TRBV28 and TRBJ2-5; unclear D gene. The V gene's germline CDR1 is MDHEN and CDR2 SYDVKM. V was clipped by 6 bases and J by 8 bases, with 16 bases between them. This CDR3 comprises 13 residues. In nucleotides, the CDR3 is TGTGCCAGCAGCAGGACCCTTCAGGCCACCCAGTACTTC. Protein sequence: CASSRTLQATQYF.

This chain joins TRBV30 and TRBJ2-2; D unresolved. Germline V CDR1 and CDR2: GTSNPN, SVGIG (reference sequence). This CDR3 has 14 residues. V lost 1 base, J lost 0 bases, and 6 bases lay in between. The CDR3 region is CAWSEWTNTGELFF. CDR3 nucleotides: TGTGCCTGGAGTGAATGGACGAACACCGGGGAGCTGTTTTTT. Filled out from reference TRBV30 and TRBJ2-2, the complete variable domain reads SQTIHQWPATLVQPVGSPLSLECTVEGTSNPNLYWYRQAAGRGLQLLFYSVGIGQISSEVPQNLSASRPQDRQFILSSKKLLLSDSGFYLCAWSEWTNTGELFFGEGSRLTVL.

The rearrangement links TRBV6-5 to TRBJ1-5; a possible D gene is TRBD1 (6 bases). Trimming cost V 5 bases and J 7 bases, with 12 bases left between them. Germline V gives CDR1 MNHEY, CDR2 SVGAGI. The CDR3 sequence is 13 residues long. CDR3 in DNA: TGTGCCAGCAGTACAGGGACTGGGCAGCCCCAGCATTTT. It specifies CASSTGTGQPQHF.

The genes are TRBV28 and TRBJ1-1; D remains ambiguous. Germline V gives CDR1 MDHEN, CDR2 SYDVKM. Trimming took off 6 bases at V and 7 bases at J, with 15 bases between the two ends. The CDR3 totals 13 residues. CDR3 bases: TGTGCCAGCAGGCCATCCGTGGTTGGTGAAGCTTTCTTT. Its protein product is CASRPSVVGEAFF.

J is TRBJ1-1 and V is TRBV29-1, with D uncertain. This CDR3 is built from 11 residues. Germline V gene data show CDR1 as SQVTM and CDR2 as ANQGSEA. V shed 8 bases and J shed 6 bases, with 13 bases lying between them. CDR3 DNA sequence: TGCAGCCAAACACGGATGGCTGAAGCTTTCTTT. It encodes CSQTRMAEAFF. Together with reference TRBV29-1 and TRBJ1-1, the CDR3 gives the full variable domain: SAVISQKPSRDICQRGTSLTIQCQVDSQVTMMFWYRQQPGQSLTLIATANQGSEATYESGFVIDKFPISRPNLTFSTLTVSNMSPEDSSIYLCSQTRMAEAFFGQGTRLTVV.

This chain links TRBV25-1 with TRBJ2-2, with unresolved D. This CDR3 has 16 residues. The V end lost 6 bases, the J end lost 1 base, and 15 bases lay between the germline ends. Per the germline V gene, CDR1 is MGHDK and CDR2 is SYGVNS. CDR3 sequence reads: CASRKGSTMNTGELFF. CDR3 nucleotides: TGTGCCAGCAGGAAAGGATCCACCATGAACACCGGGGAGCTGTTTTTT.

The chain couples TRBV10-3 to TRBJ2-1; D call uncertain. Germline V lookup: CDR1 ENHRY, CDR2 SYGVKD. V lost 0 bases and J lost 8, with 8 bases in between. The CDR3 runs to 13 residues. CDR3 DNA: TGTGCCATCAGTGAGTCGAACGGCCATGAGCAGTTCTTC. This translates into CAISESNGHEQFF.

The V and J genes are TRBV30 and TRBJ2-3; 7 positions agree with TRBD1. The J segment lost 2 bases and the V segment lost 3 bases, leaving 17 bases of the junction unmatched. Germline V gene sequence: CDR1 GTSNPN, CDR2 SVGIG (reference sequence). This CDR3 contains 18 residues. The CDR3 nucleotides are TGTGCCTGGAGCCCCTTAGACGGTGGACAGGCTGTCACAGATACGCAGTATTTT. Amino acid sequence: CAWSPLDGGQAVTDTQYF.

V usage is TRBV6-6 and J usage is TRBJ2-1; 8 bases map to TRBD2. The CDR3 is made up of 15 amino acids. V was pared by 6 bases and J by 3 bases, with 7 bases of the junction left unmatched. Germline CDR1 and CDR2: MNHNY and SVGAGI (reference sequence). The CDR3 DNA sequence: TGTGCCAGCAGCCCCGGGACTAGAAGCTACAATGAGCAGTTCTTC. It specifies CASSPGTRSYNEQFF.

This clone was found once. This chain joins TRBV19 and TRBJ1-5; D remains ambiguous. Germline CDR1 LNHDA, CDR2 SQIVND (reference sequence). This CDR3 contains 15 residues. V was trimmed by 5 bases and J by 0 bases, leaving 11 bases between them. The CDR3 is CASSGLLYSNQPQHF. The CDR3 nucleotides are TGTGCCAGTAGTGGACTTCTGTATAGCAATCAGCCCCAGCATTTT.

CDR3 amino acids: CASSPTGTGVGEQFF. CDR3 nucleotides: TGTGCCAGCAGCCCCACCGGGACAGGGGTTGGTGAGCAGTTCTTC. The chain has TRBV7-6 and TRBJ2-1; 10 bases line up with TRBD1. The CDR3 totals 15 residues. V lost 5 bases to trimming and J lost 9 bases; unmatched junction nucleotides: 10. Looked up from germline, CDR1 is SGHVS and CDR2 is FNYEAQ.

The V gene is TRBV6-1, the J gene TRBJ2-4, with D unresolved. CDR3 size: 15 residues. Germline V gene lookup returns CDR1 MNHNS and CDR2 SASEGT. Trimming cost V 5 bases and J 1 base, with 12 bases left between them. CDR3 DNA: TGTGCCAGCAGTCTAGTGGCAGCGGCCAAAAACATTCAGTACTTC. Amino acid sequence: CASSLVAAAKNIQYF.